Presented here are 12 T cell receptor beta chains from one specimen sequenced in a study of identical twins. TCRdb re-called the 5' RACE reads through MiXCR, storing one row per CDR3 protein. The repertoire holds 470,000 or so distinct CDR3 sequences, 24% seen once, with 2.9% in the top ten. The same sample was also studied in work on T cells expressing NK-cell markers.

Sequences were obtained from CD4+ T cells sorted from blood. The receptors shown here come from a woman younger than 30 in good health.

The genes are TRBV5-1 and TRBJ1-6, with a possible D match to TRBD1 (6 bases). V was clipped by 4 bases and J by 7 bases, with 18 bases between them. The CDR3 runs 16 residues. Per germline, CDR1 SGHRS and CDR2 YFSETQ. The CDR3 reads CASSTLPRGPNSPLHF. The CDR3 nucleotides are TGCGCCAGCAGCACCCTACCCCGGGGGCCGAATTCACCCCTCCACTTT.

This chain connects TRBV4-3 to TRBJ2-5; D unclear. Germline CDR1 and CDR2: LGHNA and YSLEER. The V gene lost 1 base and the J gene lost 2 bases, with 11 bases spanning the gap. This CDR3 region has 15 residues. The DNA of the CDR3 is TGCGCCAGCAGCCAAGCAAAACACGCGCAAGAGACCCAGTACTTC. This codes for CASSQAKHAQETQYF.

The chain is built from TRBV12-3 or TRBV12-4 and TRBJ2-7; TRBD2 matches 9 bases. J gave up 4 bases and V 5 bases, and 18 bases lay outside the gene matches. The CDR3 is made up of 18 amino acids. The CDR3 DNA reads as TGTGCCAGCAGTCCCGGGGACGGACCAGGGCGGGAGGGGTACGAGCAGTACTTC. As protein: CASSPGDGPGREGYEQYF.

CDR3 loop: CASSYRETGEQYF. CDR3 coding DNA: TGTGCCAGCAGTTATAGAGAGACGGGCGAGCAGTACTTC. This sequence joins TRBV6-2 or TRBV6-3 and TRBJ2-7; D remains unclear. In germline, CDR1 is MNHEY, CDR2 SVGEGT. The CDR3 totals 13 residues. The germline V and J ends were trimmed by 3 bases and 6 bases, with 12 bases remaining between them.

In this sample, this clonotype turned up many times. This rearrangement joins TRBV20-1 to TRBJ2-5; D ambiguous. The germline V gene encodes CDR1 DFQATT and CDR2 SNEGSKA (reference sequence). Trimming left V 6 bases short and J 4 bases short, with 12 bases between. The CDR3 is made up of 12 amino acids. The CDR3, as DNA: TGCAGTGCAGCTAGTTGGGGAGAGACCCAGTACTTC. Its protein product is CSAASWGETQYF.

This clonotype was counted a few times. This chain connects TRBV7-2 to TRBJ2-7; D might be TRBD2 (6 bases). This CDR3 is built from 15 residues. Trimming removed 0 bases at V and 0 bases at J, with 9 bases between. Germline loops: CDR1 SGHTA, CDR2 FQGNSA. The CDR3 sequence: CASSLALASSYEQYF. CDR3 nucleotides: TGTGCCAGCAGCTTAGCGCTAGCGAGCTCCTACGAGCAGTACTTC.

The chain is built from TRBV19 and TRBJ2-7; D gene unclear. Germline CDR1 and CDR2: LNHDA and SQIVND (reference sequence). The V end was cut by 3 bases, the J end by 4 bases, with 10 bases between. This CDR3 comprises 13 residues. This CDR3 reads CASSMARSYEQYF. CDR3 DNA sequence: TGTGCCAGTAGTATGGCGCGCAGTTACGAGCAGTACTTC.

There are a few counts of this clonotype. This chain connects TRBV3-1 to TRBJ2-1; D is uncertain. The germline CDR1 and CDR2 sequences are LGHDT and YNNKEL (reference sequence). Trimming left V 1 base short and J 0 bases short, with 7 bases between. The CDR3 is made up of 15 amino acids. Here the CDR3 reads CASSQGLSSYNEQFF. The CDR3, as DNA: TGTGCCAGCAGCCAAGGCCTATCCTCCTACAATGAGCAGTTCTTC.

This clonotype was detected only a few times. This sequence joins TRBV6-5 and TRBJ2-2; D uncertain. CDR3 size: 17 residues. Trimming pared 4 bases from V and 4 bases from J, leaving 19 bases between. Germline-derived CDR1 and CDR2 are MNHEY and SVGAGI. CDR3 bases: TGTGCCAGCAGTTTGCTCCCTGTTGGATGGAGCACCGGGGAGCTGTTTTTT. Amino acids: CASSLLPVGWSTGELFF.

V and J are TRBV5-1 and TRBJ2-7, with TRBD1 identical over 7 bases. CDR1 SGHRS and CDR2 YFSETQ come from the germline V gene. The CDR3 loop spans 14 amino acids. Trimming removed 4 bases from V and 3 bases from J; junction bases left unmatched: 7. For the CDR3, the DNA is TGCGCCAGCAGCCTAAGACAGGGTCACTACGAGCAGTACTTC. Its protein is CASSLRQGHYEQYF.

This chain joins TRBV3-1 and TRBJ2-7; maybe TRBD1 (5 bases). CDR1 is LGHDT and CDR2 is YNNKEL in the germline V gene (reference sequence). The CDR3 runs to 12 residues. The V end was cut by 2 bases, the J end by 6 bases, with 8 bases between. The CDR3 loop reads CASSQIRGEQYF. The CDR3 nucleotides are TGTGCCAGCAGCCAAATAAGGGGCGAGCAGTACTTC.

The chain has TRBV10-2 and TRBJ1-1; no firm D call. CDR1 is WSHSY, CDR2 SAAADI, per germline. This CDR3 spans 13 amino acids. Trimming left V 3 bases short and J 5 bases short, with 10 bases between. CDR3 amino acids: CASSDNTGTEAFF. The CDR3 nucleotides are TGCGCCAGCAGTGATAACACGGGGACTGAAGCTTTCTTT.